This T cell receptor (beta chain) was sequenced for a study of blood T cell repertoires in COVID-19. Study context: Samples came from the United States, Italy and Spain, spanning acute and convalescent COVID-19. Sources were T cells, B-cell-depleted T cells, or PBMCs; the material itself was cDNA or gDNA.

Original analysis: Amplified reference gene primers provided the basis for estimating nucleated cell counts. Clones were read by immunoSEQ multiplex PCR, and TCRdb kept only the in-frame ones, dropping some. That table furnishes V, J and clone size, whereas the DNA furnished D and trimming. The data contain 85,000 to 120,000 clones, 91% of them singletons. The CDR3 spans 13 residues. The V gene lost 5 bases and the J gene lost 0 bases, with 5 bases spanning the gap. Germline loops: CDR1 KGHSH, CDR2 LQKENI. The receptor comes from a man between 18 and 35 years old with acute or convalescent COVID-19. This chain links TRBV18 with TRBJ1-3; no clear D. Input material: peripheral blood. Written as DNA, the CDR3 is TGTGCCAGCTCAGGGCTCTCTGGAAACACCATATATTTT. Translation: CASSGLSGNTIYF.